This T cell receptor (beta chain) is from a study of blood T cell repertoires in COVID-19 (dated by TCRdb to 2020 to 2022). About the investigation overall: The collaborator samples originated in the United States, Italy and Spain and spanned the acute and convalescent phases of COVID-19. The material from the prospective study consisted of cDNA or gDNA derived from T cells, B-cell-depleted T cells, or PBMCs. Deeply sampled blood TCRbeta repertoires from subjects exposed to, actively infected with, or recovered from COVID-19 were included in the dataset. The repertoires were released in a freely available public database intended as a resource for research on the immune response to SARS-CoV-2. The samples were drawn from the first 160 participants of the ongoing ImmuneRACE study and from over a thousand subjects provided by 6 global collaborators. Sample metadata almost always included a de-identified subject ID, COVID-19 status, age in years and sex. Where available, HLA class I and class II types were obtained from metadata supplied by the sample provider rather than from assay-based typing.

General conclusions and limits of the study: Clinical and demographic metadata were provided uncurated, with the amount varying by source and participant.

Samples from volunteer blood donors who had recovered from COVID-19 were contributed by a second Seattle source. Whole blood was collected in K2EDTA tubes by collaborating institutions according to the institutions' own protocols. Collaborator samples were shipped for TCRbeta analysis as frozen whole blood, isolated PBMCs, or DNA extracted from either sample type. To note about this clone: Its cognate antigen has yet to be identified. No base-level quality is on record; no much larger clone is a single base apart.

TCRbeta CDR3 regions were amplified from genomic DNA by means of the immunoSEQ Assay, a bias-controlled multiplex PCR. In the original analysis: Nucleated cell counts per sample were estimated from amplification of reference gene primers within the assay. Sequence reads were collapsed and filtered to measure the absolute abundance of every unique TCRbeta CDR3 rearrangement. For each sample, productive Simpson clonality was calculated as the square root of Simpson's diversity index across productive rearrangements. TCRdb took over this immuneACCESS table, retaining in-frame rearrangements with V and J assigned. Such tables are incomplete; in checked studies, under half of the missing clones stem from an unresolved V gene, and the remainder is unexplained. V and J calls and clone size follow that table, whereas D and trimming were derived from the DNA. Across this sample there are 140,000 or so clones, with more than 75% seen only once. The leading ten clones occupy 37% of the sample.

Including the terminal cysteine and phenylalanine, the CDR3 comprises 18 residues. Of all the DNA, just the CDR3 is kept, 54 bases in frame from base 1. Relative to germline, V is missing 0 bases and J is missing 1 base, with 7 bases of the junction outside any gene match. The germline V gene gives CDR1 as SGHRS and CDR2 as YFSETQ. This TCR came from a man aged 50-59 years who had recovered from COVID-19. The V and J genes are TRBV5-1 and TRBJ1-1; TRBD1 lines up with 12 middle nucleotides. Sequenced material: peripheral blood. The DNA sequence reads TGCGCCAGCAGCTTGGGCTCCGGGACAGGGGGCAGGAACACTGAAGCTTTCTTT. Its amino acids are CASSLGSGTGGRNTEAFF.